The TCR beta chain under discussion was sequenced for a study of blood T cell repertoires in COVID-19. Study-level background: Acute-phase and convalescent COVID-19 samples originated in the United States, Italy and Spain.

Authors' processing steps: Amplification with reference gene primers provided the estimates of nucleated cell counts. Sequencing was performed with immunoSEQ multiplex PCR; in TCRdb, only in-frame clones are kept and a portion is missing. Clone size and V and J calls were adopted from that table, with D and trimming inferred from the DNA. The top ten clones hold 8.9% of a sample with fewer than 400,000 clones, 87% of them seen once. The source material was PBMCs or T cells enriched from blood (not recorded which). This receptor was taken from a woman in her late teens or twenties who had recovered from COVID-19.

This CDR3 reads CASSSPDRGNYGYTF. CDR3 DNA sequence: TGTGCCAGCAGCTCTCCTGACAGGGGGAACTATGGCTACACCTTC. The V call is TRBV9, the J call TRBJ1-2; the match to TRBD1 covers 9 bases. The germline V gene encodes CDR1 SGDLS and CDR2 YYNGEE. The CDR3 runs to 15 residues. V lost 4 bases to trimming and J lost 2 bases; unmatched junction nucleotides: 6.